This record looks at one TCR beta chain sequence and its context. Its antigen remains unidentified. The survey-level immunoSEQ assay was used. The table came from immunoSEQ multiplex PCR; TCRdb's copy has only in-frame clones and leaves some out. The repertoire holds approximately 32,000 clones, with roughly four fifths as singletons. This sample is part of a study of pediatric ulcerative colitis. Study results and caveats: Substantially fewer templates came from a couple of patients' blood samples. Rectal repertoires separated controls, mild-moderate and acute severe colitis.

Germline-derived CDR1 and CDR2 are SGHRS and YFSETQ. The ends lost 0 bases at V and 5 bases at J; junction bases unmatched: 3. The CDR3 extends over 15 amino acids. This TCR came from a boy younger than 18 with severe ulcerative colitis. J is TRBJ2-3 and V is TRBV5-1; 10 bases map to TRBD1. The sample comprised blood. CDR3 in DNA: TGCGCCAGCAGCTTGGGGACAGGGGGTCTAGATACGCAGTATTTT. It codes for CASSLGTGGLDTQYF.